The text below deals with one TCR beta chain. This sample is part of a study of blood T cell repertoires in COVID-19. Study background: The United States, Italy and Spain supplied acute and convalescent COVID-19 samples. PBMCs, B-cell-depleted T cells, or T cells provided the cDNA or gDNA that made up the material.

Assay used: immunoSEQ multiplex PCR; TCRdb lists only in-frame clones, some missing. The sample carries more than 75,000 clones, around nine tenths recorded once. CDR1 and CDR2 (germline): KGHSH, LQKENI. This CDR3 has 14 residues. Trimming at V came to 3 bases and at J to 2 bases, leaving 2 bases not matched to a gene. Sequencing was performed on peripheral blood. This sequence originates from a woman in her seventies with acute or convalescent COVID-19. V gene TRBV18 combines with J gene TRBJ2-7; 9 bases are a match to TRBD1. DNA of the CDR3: TGTGCCAGCTCACCGGGACAGGGAACCTACGAGCAGTACTTC. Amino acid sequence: CASSPGQGTYEQYF.